This paragraph covers one T cell receptor beta chain sequence. The sample originates from a study of CD8 T cells in Susac syndrome. TCR beta from blood CD8+ and CD4+ T cells was sequenced. The multiple sclerosis controls were treatment-naive patients with relapsing-remitting disease that was stable or active. FACS was used to enrich TEMRA cells, whereas the CD8+ and CD4+ T cells were obtained by negative isolation. The authors reverse transcribed 0.5 to 1 ug RNA with random hexamers. TCR beta CDR3 was amplified by immunoSEQ multiplex PCR. This amplification extended across 54 Vbeta and 13 Jbeta segments. TCRdb ran MiXCR on the immunoSEQ multiplex PCR reads and lists one entry per CDR3 protein. The sample lists roughly 180,000 distinct CDR3 sequences, roughly 92% occurring once. With 3 bases clipped from V and 4 bases from J, the junction kept 9 bases outside the gene matches. Germline-derived CDR1 and CDR2 are MNHEY and SVGAGI. The CDR3 totals 17 residues.

The origin of this receptor is a human donor with multiple sclerosis. The V call is TRBV6-5, the J call TRBJ2-2; the match to TRBD1 covers 9 bases. Input material: CD4+ T cells from PBMCs. The CDR3 here is CASSYFFGTGSTGELFF. The CDR3 nucleotides are TGTGCCAGCAGTTATTTCTTCGGGACAGGGTCCACCGGGGAGCTGTTTTTT.